This TCR beta chain derives from a study of T cells in Graves' hyperthyroidism and ophthalmopathy. Study-wide findings and caveats: Blood shared most expanded thyroid clonotypes above 0.001.

There are 15 residues in the CDR3. CDR1 and CDR2 (germline): ENHRY, SYGVKD. V lost 5 bases and J lost 5, with 15 bases in between. Together with thyroid ultrasound, orbital computed tomography, serum thyroxine and TRAb, clinical symptoms were used for diagnoses. Only a few counts were recorded for this clonotype. Its antigen is still unknown. RNA transcripts provided the source from which TCR beta CDR3 regions were amplified. HTBI primers were employed in a first-round RT-PCR of the TCR CDR3. Each CDR3 protein gets one entry after TCRdb re-called the multiplex PCR reads with MiXCR. The top ten hold roughly 45% of the sample, which has 490,000 or so distinct CDR3 sequences, roughly 45% seen once.

The sample comprised peripheral blood or thyroid tissue (not recorded which). The source is an adult woman with Graves' disease, either hyperthyroidism or ophthalmopathy (not recorded which). The V call is TRBV10-3, the J call TRBJ1-4, with TRBD1 as a possible D gene (6 bases). The CDR3: CAISLSGQENEKLFF. The DNA of the CDR3 is TGTGCCATCAGTTTATCGGGACAAGAGAATGAAAAACTGTTTTTT.